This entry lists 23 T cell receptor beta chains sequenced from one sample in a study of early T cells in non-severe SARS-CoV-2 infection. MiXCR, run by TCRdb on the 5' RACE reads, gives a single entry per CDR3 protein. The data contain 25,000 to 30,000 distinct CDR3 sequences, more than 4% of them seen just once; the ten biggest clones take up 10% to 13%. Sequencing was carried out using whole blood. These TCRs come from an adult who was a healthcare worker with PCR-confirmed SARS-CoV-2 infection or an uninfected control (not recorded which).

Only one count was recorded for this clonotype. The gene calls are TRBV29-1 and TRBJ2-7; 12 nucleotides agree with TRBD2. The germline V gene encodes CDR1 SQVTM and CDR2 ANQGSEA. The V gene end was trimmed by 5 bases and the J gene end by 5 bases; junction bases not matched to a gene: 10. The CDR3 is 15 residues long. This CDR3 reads CSVRYLLAGGHEQYF. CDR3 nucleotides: TGCAGCGTTAGGTATTTGCTAGCGGGAGGGCACGAGCAGTACTTC.

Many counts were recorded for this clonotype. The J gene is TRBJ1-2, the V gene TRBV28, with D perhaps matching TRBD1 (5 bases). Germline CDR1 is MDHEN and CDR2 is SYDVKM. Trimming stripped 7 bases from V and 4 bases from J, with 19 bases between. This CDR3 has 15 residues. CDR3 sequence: CASTLTWDGIYGYTF. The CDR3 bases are TGTGCCAGCACCCTGACCTGGGACGGAATCTATGGCTACACCTTC.

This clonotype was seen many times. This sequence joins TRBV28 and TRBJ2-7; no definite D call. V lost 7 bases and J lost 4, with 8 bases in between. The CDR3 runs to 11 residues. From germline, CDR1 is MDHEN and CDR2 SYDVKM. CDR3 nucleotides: TGTGCCAGCACCCTCGGGTACGAGCAGTACTTC. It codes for CASTLGYEQYF.

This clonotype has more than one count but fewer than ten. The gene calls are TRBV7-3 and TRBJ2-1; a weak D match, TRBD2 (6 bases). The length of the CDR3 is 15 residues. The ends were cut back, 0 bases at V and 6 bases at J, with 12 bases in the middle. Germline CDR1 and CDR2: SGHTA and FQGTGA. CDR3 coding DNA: TGTGCCAGCAGCTTAACGGGAGGCTTGGGCAATGAGCAGTTCTTC. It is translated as CASSLTGGLGNEQFF.

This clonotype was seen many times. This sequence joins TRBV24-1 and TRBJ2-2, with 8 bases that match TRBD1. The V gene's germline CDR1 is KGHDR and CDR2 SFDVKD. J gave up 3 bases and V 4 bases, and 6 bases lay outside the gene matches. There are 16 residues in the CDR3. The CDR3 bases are TGTGCCACCAGTGACGCTGGGACAGGAGACACCGGGGAGCTGTTTTTT. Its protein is CATSDAGTGDTGELFF.

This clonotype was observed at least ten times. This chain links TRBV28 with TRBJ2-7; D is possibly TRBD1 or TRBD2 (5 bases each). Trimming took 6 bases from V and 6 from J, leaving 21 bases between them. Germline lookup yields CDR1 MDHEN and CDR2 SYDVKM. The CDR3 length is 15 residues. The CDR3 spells CASSPSNGHGVEQYF. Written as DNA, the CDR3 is TGTGCCAGCAGCCCGAGCAATGGACACGGGGTCGAGCAGTACTTC.

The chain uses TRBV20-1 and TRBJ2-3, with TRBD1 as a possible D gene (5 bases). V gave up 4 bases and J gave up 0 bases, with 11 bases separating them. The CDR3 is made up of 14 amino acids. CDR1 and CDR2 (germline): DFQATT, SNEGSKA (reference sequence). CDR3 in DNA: TGCAGTGCTAAGGTACCAGGGAGCACAGATACGCAGTATTTT. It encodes CSAKVPGSTDTQYF.

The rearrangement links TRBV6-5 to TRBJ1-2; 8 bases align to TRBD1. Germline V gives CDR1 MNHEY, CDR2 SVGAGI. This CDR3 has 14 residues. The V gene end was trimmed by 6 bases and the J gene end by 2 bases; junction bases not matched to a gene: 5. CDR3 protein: CASRNDRGNYGYTF. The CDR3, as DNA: TGTGCCAGCAGAAATGACAGGGGAAACTATGGCTACACCTTC.

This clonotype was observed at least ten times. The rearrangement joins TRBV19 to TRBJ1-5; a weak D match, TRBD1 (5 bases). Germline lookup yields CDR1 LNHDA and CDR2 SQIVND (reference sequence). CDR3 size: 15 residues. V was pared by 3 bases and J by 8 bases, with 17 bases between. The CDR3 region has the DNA TGTGCCAGTAGTATCTCAGGGCAGCGAGGTGAGCCCCAGCATTTT. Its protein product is CASSISGQRGEPQHF.

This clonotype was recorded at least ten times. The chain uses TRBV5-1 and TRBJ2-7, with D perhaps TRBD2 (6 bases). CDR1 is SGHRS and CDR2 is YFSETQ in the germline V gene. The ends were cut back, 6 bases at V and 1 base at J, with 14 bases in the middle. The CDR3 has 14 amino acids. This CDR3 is CASTPSGVSYEQYF. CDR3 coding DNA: TGCGCCAGCACCCCCTCGGGGGTATCCTACGAGCAGTACTTC. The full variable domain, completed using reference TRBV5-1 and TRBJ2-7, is KAGVTQTPRYLIKTRGQQVTLSCSPISGHRSVSWYQQTPGQGLQFLFEYFSETQRNKGNFPGRFSGRQFSNSRSEMNVSTLELGDSALYLCASTPSGVSYEQYFGPGTRLTVT.

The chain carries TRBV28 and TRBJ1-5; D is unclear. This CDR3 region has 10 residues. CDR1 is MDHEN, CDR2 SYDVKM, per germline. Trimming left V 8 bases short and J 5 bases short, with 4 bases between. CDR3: CASGDQPQHF. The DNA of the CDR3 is TGTGCCAGCGGGGATCAGCCCCAGCATTTT.

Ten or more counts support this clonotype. The CDR3 DNA sequence: TGTGCCAGCAGACGGGACAGGGCAAATCAGCCCCAGCATTTT. It specifies CASRRDRANQPQHF. This chain links TRBV28 with TRBJ1-5; 9 bases agree with TRBD1. Germline lookup yields CDR1 MDHEN and CDR2 SYDVKM. J gave up 4 bases and V 6 bases, and 4 bases lay outside the gene matches. CDR3 length: 14 residues. The full variable domain, rest sourced from reference TRBV28 and TRBJ1-5, is DVKVTQSSRYLVKRTGEKVFLECVQDMDHENMFWYRQDPGLGLRLIYFSYDVKMKEKGDIPEGYSVSREKKERFSLILESASTNQTSMYLCASRRDRANQPQHFGDGTRLSIL.

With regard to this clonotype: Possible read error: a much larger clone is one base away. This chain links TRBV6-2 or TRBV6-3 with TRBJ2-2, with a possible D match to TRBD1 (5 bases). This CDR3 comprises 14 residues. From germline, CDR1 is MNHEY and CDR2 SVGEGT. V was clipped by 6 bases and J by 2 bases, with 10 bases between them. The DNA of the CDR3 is TGTGCCAGCAGATTCAGGGAAAACACCGGGGAGCTGTTTTTT. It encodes CASRFRENTGELFF.

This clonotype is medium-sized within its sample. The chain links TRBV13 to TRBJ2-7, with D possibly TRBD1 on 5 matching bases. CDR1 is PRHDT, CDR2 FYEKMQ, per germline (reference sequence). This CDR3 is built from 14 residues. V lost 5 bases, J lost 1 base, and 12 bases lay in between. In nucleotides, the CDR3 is TGTGCCAGCAGCGTATCCAGGGTATCCTACGAGCAGTACTTC. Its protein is CASSVSRVSYEQYF.

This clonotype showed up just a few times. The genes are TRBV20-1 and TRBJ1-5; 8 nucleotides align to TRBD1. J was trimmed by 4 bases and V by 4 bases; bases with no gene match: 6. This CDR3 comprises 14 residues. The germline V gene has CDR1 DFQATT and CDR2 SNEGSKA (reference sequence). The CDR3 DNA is TGCAGTGCTAAGGCACAGGGGGGAAATCAGCCCCAGCATTTT. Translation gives CSAKAQGGNQPQHF.

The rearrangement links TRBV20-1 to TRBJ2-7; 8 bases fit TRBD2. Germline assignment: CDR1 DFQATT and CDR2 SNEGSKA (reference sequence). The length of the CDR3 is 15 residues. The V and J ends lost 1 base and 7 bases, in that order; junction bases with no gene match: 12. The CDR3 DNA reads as TGCAGTGCTAGAGCTCTCCGCGGGGGGCGCATGGAGCAGTACTTC. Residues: CSARALRGGRMEQYF.

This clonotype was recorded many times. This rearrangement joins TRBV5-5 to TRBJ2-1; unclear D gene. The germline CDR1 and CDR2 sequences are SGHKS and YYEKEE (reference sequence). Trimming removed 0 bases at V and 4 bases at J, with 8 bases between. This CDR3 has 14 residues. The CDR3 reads CASSLESKYNEQFF. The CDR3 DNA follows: TGTGCCAGCAGCTTGGAATCCAAATACAATGAGCAGTTCTTC.

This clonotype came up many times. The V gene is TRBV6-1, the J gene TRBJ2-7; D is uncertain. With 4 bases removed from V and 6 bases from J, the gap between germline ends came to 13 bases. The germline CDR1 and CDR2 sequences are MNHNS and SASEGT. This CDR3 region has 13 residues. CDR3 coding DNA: TGTGCCAGCAGTGTGGACCGGGCCTTCGAGCAGTACTTC. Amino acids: CASSVDRAFEQYF.

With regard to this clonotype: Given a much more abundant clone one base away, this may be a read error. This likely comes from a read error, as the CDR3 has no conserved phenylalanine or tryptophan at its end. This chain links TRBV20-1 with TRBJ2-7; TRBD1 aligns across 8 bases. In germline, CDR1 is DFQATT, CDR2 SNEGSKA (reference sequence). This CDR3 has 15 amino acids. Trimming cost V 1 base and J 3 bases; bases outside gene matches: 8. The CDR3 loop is CSARGIGTGVYEQYL. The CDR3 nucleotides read TGCAGTGCTAGAGGGATCGGGACAGGAGTCTACGAGCAGTACCTC.

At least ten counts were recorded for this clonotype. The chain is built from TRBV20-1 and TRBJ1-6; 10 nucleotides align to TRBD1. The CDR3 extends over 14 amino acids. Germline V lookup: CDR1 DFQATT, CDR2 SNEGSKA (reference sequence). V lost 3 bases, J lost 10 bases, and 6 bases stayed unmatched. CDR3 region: CSARGDRGTSPLHF. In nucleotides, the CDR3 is TGCAGTGCTAGGGGGGACAGGGGAACATCACCCCTCCACTTT.

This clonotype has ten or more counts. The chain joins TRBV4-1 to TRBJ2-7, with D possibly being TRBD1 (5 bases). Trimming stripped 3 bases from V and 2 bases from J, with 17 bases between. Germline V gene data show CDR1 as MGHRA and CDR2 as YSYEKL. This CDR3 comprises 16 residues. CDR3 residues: CASSQRPGYPAYEQYF. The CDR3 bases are TGCGCCAGCAGCCAGCGCCCAGGGTACCCAGCCTACGAGCAGTACTTC.

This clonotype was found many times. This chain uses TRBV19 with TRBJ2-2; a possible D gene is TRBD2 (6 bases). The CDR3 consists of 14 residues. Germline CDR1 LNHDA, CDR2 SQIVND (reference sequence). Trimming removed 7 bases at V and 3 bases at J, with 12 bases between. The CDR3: CASNLPGDTGELFF. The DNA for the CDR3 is TGTGCCAGTAACCTCCCGGGAGACACCGGGGAGCTGTTTTTT.

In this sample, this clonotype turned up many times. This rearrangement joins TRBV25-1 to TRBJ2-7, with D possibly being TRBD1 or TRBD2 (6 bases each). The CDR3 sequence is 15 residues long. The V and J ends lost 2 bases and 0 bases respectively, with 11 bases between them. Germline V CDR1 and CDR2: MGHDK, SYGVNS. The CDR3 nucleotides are TGTGCCAGCAGTGAAGGCGGGACAAGCTCCTACGAGCAGTACTTC. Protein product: CASSEGGTSSYEQYF.